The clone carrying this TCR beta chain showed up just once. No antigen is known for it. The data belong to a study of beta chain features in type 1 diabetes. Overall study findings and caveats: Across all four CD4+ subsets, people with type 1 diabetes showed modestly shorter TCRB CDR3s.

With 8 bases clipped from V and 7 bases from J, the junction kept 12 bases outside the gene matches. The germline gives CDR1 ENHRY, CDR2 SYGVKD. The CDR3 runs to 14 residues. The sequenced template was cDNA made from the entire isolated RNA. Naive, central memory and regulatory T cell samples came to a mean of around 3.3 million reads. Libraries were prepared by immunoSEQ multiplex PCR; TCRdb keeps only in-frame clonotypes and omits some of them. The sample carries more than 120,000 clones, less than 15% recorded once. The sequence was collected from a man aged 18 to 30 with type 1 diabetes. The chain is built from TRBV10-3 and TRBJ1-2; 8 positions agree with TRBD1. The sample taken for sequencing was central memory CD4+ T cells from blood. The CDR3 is CAIGTGTNRPGYTF. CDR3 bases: TGTGCCATCGGGACAGGTACCAACCGGCCTGGCTACACCTTC.